This T cell receptor (beta chain) was retrieved from a study of neoadjuvant nivolumab and ipilimumab in lung cancer. Study-level background: Nivolumab 3 mg/kg was given days 1, 15 and 29, plus ipilimumab 1 mg/kg day 1 in combination.

Whole-study findings and limits: Pathologic regression was not significantly tied to TCR clonality.

Germline lookup yields CDR1 SEHNR and CDR2 FQNEAQ (reference sequence). This CDR3 contains 12 residues. V was trimmed by 4 bases and J by 4 bases, leaving 5 bases between them. On this clone: Its antigen remains unidentified.

Sequenced by immunoSEQ multiplex PCR; TCRdb stores in-frame clones only, minus some. Of 28,000 or so clones in the sample, approximately 86% are singletons; the top ten hold about 5.5%. The clonotype comes from an adult with non-small cell lung cancer. This sample comprised tumor tissue, obtained after neoadjuvant nivolumab, alone or with ipilimumab, at or shortly before surgery. This chain joins TRBV7-9 and TRBJ2-1, with no clear D. The CDR3 DNA reads TGTGCCAGCAGCTCGACTTACAATGAGCAGTTCTTC. This encodes CASSSTYNEQFF.